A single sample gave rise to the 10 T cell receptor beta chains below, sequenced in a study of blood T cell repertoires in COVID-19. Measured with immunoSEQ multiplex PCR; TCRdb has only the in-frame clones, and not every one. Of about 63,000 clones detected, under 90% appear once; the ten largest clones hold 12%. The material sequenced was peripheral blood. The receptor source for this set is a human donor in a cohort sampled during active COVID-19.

CDR3 sequence reads: CASSPISSITDTQYF. CDR3 nucleotide sequence: TGTGCCAGCAGTCCGATATCGAGTATCACAGATACGCAGTATTTT. The chain has TRBV6-6 and TRBJ2-3; D is ambiguous. This CDR3 region has 15 residues. V lost 5 bases, J lost 2 bases, and 14 bases lay in between. CDR1 is MNHNY and CDR2 is SVGAGI in the germline V gene (reference sequence).

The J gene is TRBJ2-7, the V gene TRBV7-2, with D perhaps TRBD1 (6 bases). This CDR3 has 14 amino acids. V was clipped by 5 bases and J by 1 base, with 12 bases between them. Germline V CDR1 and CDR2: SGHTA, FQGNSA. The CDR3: CASSIQGGSYEQYF. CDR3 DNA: TGTGCCAGCAGCATACAGGGTGGGTCCTACGAGCAGTACTTC.

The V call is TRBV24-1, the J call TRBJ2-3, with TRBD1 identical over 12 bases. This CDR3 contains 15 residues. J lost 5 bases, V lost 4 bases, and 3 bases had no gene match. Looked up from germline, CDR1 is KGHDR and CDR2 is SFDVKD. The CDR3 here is CATSEGTGGIDTQYF. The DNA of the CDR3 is TGTGCCACCAGTGAGGGGACAGGGGGCATAGATACGCAGTATTTT.

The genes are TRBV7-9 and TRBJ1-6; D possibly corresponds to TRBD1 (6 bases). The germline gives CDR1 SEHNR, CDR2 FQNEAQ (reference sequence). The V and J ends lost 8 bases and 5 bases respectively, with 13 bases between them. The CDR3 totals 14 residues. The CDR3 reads CASFGTGHNSPLHF. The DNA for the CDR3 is TGTGCCAGCTTTGGAACAGGGCATAATTCACCCCTCCACTTT.

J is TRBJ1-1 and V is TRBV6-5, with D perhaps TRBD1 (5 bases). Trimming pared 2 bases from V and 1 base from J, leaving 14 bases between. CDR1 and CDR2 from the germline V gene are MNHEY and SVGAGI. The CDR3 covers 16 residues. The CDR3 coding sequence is TGTGCCAGCAGTTACCCTTCAGGCCAGGGGAACACTGAAGCTTTCTTT. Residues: CASSYPSGQGNTEAFF.

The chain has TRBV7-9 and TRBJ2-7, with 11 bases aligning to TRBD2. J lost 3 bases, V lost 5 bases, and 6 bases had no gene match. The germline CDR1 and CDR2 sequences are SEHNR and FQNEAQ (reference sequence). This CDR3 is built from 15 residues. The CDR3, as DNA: TGTGCCAGCAGCACCTCTCTAGCGGGAGGCTACGAGCAGTACTTC. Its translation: CASSTSLAGGYEQYF.

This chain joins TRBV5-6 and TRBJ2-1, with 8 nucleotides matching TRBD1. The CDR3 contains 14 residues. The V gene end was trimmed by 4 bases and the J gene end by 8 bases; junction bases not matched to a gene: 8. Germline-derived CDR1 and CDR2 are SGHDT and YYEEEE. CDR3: CASSPGTGVDEQFF. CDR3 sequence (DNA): TGTGCCAGCAGCCCGGGGACAGGCGTTGATGAGCAGTTCTTC.

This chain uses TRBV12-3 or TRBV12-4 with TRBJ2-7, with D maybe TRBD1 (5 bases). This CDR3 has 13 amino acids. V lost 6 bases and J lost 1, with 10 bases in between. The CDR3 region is CASSTDRSYEQYF. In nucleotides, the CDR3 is TGTGCCAGCAGCACTGACAGATCCTACGAGCAGTACTTC.

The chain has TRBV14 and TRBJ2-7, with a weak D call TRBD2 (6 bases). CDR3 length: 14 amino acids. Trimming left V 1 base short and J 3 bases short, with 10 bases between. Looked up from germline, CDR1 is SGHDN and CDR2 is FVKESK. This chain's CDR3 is CASSQGDSFYEQYF. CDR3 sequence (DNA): TGTGCCAGCAGCCAAGGGGACTCTTTCTACGAGCAGTACTTC. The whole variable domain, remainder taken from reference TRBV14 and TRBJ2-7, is EAGVTQFPSHSVIEKGQTVTLRCDPISGHDNLYWYRRVMGKEIKFLLHFVKESKQDESGMPNNRFLAERTGGTYSTLKVQPAELEDSGVYFCASSQGDSFYEQYFGPGTRLTVT.

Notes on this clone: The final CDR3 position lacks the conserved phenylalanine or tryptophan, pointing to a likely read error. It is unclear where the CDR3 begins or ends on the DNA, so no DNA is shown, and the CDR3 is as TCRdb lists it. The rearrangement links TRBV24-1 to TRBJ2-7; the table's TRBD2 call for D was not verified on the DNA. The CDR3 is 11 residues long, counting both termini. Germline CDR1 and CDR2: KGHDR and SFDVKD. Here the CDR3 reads CATSDLLGKRS.